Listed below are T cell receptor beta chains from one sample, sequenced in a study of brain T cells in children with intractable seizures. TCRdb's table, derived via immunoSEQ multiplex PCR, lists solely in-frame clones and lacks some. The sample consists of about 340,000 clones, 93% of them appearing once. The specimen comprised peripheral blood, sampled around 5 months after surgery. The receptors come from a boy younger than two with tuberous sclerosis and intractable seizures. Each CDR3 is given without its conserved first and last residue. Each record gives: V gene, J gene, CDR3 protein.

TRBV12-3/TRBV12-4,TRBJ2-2,ASSQGDDGELF
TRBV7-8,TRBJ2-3,ASSLKGILGADTQY
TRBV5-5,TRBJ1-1,ASTDLTGVYTEAF
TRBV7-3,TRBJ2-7,ASSSLGGVGEQY
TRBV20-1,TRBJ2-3,SASVAGITDTQY
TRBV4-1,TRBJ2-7,ASSQDGTSGSRSYEQY
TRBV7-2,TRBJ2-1,ASRKRRGYEQF
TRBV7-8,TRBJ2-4,ASSQGLAGAKNIQY
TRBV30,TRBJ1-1,AWSDDAEAF
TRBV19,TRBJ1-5,ASPAAGEPHQPQH
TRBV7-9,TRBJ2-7,ASSRDPTYEQY
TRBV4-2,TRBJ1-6,ASSQEAEADGYSPLH
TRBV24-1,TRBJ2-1,ATCCAPNRHNEQF
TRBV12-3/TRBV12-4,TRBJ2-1,ASSLARGEQF
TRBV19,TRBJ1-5,ASSPDRGLGQPQH
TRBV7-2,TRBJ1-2,ASSSGTYYGYT
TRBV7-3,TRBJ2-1,ASSSLGPDEQF
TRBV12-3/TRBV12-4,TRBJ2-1,ASSGVNNEQF
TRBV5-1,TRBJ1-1,ASSQTHTGTGFEAF
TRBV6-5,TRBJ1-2,ASSYSGVGIYGYT
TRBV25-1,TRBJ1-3,ASSEFGGNTIY
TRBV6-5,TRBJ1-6,ASSNRNSPLH
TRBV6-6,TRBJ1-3,ASSYGVPSGNTIY
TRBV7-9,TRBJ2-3,ASALAPISDTQY